These 7 T cell receptor beta chains share one sample of origin, sequenced in a study of blood T cell repertoires in COVID-19 (dated by TCRdb to about 2020). The library was prepared using the immunoSEQ multiplex PCR assay. As stored in TCRdb, this immuneACCESS dataset retains in-frame rearrangements with V and J assigned. A fraction of the clones does not appear; measured against another copy, unresolved V genes explain less than half of the discrepancy, and the remainder lacks a known reason. Across this sample there are some 250,000 clones, with 88% seen only once. The top ten clonotypes cover 0.65% to 0.95% of the sample. The specimen sequenced was peripheral blood. Every receptor here comes from a woman in her twenties or thirties with acute or convalescent COVID-19.

V usage is TRBV3-1 (or the pseudogene TRBV3-2) and J usage is TRBJ1-2, with a possible D match to TRBD1 (6 bases). The V gene's germline CDR1 is LGHDT and CDR2 YNNKEL (reference sequence). The CDR3 covers 15 residues. V lost 0 bases and J 4 bases, leaving 12 bases between the germline ends. CDR3 sequence: CASSQEGVRGYGYTF. CDR3 bases: TGTGCCAGCAGCCAAGAGGGGGTCAGGGGCTATGGCTACACCTTC.

The chain recombines TRBV16 with TRBJ2-7; 12 bases agree with TRBD2. This CDR3 comprises 14 residues. The junction had 3 bases not matched to a gene; V was cut back by 2 bases and J by 7 bases. Germline V gives CDR1 KGHSY, CDR2 FQNENV. CDR3 residues: CASSQASGRGEQYF. CDR3 DNA: TGTGCCAGCAGCCAAGCTAGCGGGAGGGGTGAGCAGTACTTC.

The V and J genes are TRBV30 and TRBJ2-1; D is undetermined. The CDR3 is 12 amino acids. Germline-derived CDR1 and CDR2 are GTSNPN and SVGIG (reference sequence). V was cut by 2 bases and J by 2 bases, with 4 bases left in between. This chain's CDR3 is CAWSSTYNEQFF. CDR3 coding DNA: TGTGCCTGGAGTTCTACCTACAATGAGCAGTTCTTC.

The CDR3 reads CATSRDLQFNQPQHF. CDR3 in DNA: TGTGCCACCAGCAGAGATCTGCAGTTCAATCAGCCCCAGCATTTT. The chain has TRBV15 and TRBJ1-5; no clear D. V was shortened by 0 bases and J by 3 bases, with 9 bases between the two germline ends. Germline V lookup: CDR1 LNHNV, CDR2 YYDKDF (reference sequence). CDR3 length equals 15 residues.

This clone has just one count. J is TRBJ2-3 and V is TRBV6-4, with TRBD2 identical over 8 bases. CDR3 length: 15 amino acids. V lost 7 bases and J lost 2; bases outside the gene matches: 8. CDR1 is MRHNA and CDR2 is SNTAGT in the germline V gene. The CDR3: CASKTSGYPTDTQYF. The CDR3 DNA reads as TGTGCCAGCAAAACTAGCGGATATCCCACAGATACGCAGTATTTT.

On this clone itself: The junction shows a germline mismatch at one end, possibly a read error. The rearrangement links TRBV9 to TRBJ2-3; D is ambiguous. This CDR3 has 14 residues. In germline, CDR1 is SGDLS, CDR2 YYNGEE. The CDR3 nucleotides are TGTGCCAGCAGCGTGGGCGCCAGCAGAGATACGCAGTATTTT. This codes for CASSVGASRDTQYF.

The genes are TRBV24-1 and TRBJ2-3; D is possibly TRBD1 (6 bases). V lost 1 base to trimming and J lost 0 bases, with 13 bases between them. Germline CDR1 reads KGHDR; CDR2 reads SFDVKD. This CDR3 region has 17 residues. CDR3 nucleotide sequence: TGTGCCACCAGTGATTTTCGGTCAGGGGTGAGCACAGATACGCAGTATTTT. Its translation: CATSDFRSGVSTDTQYF.